This TCR beta chain came from a study of blood T cells in healthy people across ages. A second PCR of 7 to 11 cycles used a sample-barcoded 5' primer and a J-beta primer mix. Per-sample output comprised a minimum of 3 million paired-end reads containing CDR3. TCRdb re-called the 5' RACE reads with MiXCR, one entry per CDR3 protein. The profile covers a few hundred thousand distinct CDR3 sequences, with roughly a quarter appearing a single time and approximately 3.6% taken by the ten largest. The draw of peripheral blood yielded around 9.6 milliliters from each donor. The CDR3 is 13 residues long. Germline V gives CDR1 MNHNS, CDR2 SASEGT. The same sample was also used in a study of T cells of mothers and their children. This second study says: Mothers and children who were related shared slightly more overlap than unrelated pairs, but not significantly more.

Material for sequencing was blood. This TCR was sampled from a boy aged 2 to 10 in good health. The gene calls are TRBV6-1 and TRBJ2-5; 7 bases line up with TRBD2. TRBJ2-7 matches the DNA end more closely, so the J call is doubtful. The CDR3 nucleotides are TGTGCCATCGGGGCCGGGGGGACCTACGAGCAGTACTTC. Translating it yields CAIGAGGTYEQYF.